This TCR beta chain was observed in a study of stem cell transplantation in POMP-related autoinflammatory disease. About the study: Impaired MHC class I-dependent CD8+ differentiation was hypothesized from defective thymoproteasomes.

Notes on this clone: Antigen: not known.

This table comes from immunoSEQ multiplex PCR, and its TCRdb copy is limited to in-frame clones, with some not included. The sample includes some 26,000 clones, 82% of them seen just once. General study results and limits: Across all analyzed T-cell subsets, patients with PRAID tended toward reduced diversity and increased clonality. Patients with PRAID showed a restricted number of unique TRB V-J gene pairings.

CDR1 is SEHNR, CDR2 FQNEAQ, per germline (reference sequence). V lost 2 bases and J lost 5, with 12 bases in between. The CDR3 has 14 residues. The sample in question was CD4+ T cells from PBMCs, obtained before stem cell transplantation. This chain connects TRBV7-9 to TRBJ2-5, with D perhaps TRBD1 or TRBD2 (6 bases each). The clonotype originates from a human donor with POMP-related autoinflammation and immune dysregulation (PRAID). The CDR3 nucleotides read TGTGCCAGCAGCTTAAGGGGGGACATCGAGACCCAGTACTTC. Its protein is CASSLRGDIETQYF.